This is a list of T cell receptor beta chains from one sample in a study of blood T cell repertoires in COVID-19. The method was immunoSEQ multiplex PCR; TCRdb's version includes in-frame clones alone and lacks a portion of them. There are 240,000 or so clones in the sample; roughly 86% occur only once, and roughly 0.8% lies in the top ten. Material for sequencing was peripheral blood. All receptors come from a woman aged 25 to 45 with acute or convalescent COVID-19. Both conserved end residues are part of each CDR3. The order of the fields is CDR3 protein, CDR3 DNA, V gene, clone size, CDR3 length, D gene, J gene. A D gene is named only where the DNA matches it firmly. Clone size is shown for a subset of rows, as once, few, many or a class of expanded clone.

CAITSSPEGREQYF	TGTGCCATCACCTCTTCCCCGGAGGGCCGCGAGCAGTACTTC	TRBV10-3	few	14	NA	TRBJ2-7
CASSQRAGANNEQFF	TGTGCCAGCAGCCAAAGAGCGGGAGCCAACAATGAGCAGTTCTTC	TRBV3-1/TRBV3-2	NA	15	TRBD2	TRBJ2-1
CASSQDGVAGSLTDTQYF	TGCGCCAGCAGCCAAGATGGGGTAGCGGGTTCATTAACAGATACGCAGTATTTT	TRBV4-3	NA	18	TRBD2	TRBJ2-3
CASRRARSYNEQFF	TGTGCCAGTAGGAGGGCCAGGTCTTACAATGAGCAGTTCTTC	TRBV19	NA	14	NA	TRBJ2-1
CASSEPDNYEQYF	TGTGCCAGCAGTGAACCGGACAACTACGAGCAGTACTTC	TRBV25-1	few	13	NA	TRBJ2-7
CASSYSRGSSYEQYF	TGTGCCAGCAGTTACTCGCGGGGGAGCTCCTACGAGCAGTACTTC	TRBV6-5	NA	15	TRBD2	TRBJ2-7
CASSGTGGNYEQYF	TGTGCCAGCAGTGGGACAGGGGGTAACTACGAGCAGTACTTC	TRBV25-1	NA	14	TRBD1	TRBJ2-7
CASSEWLAGGTSTDTQYF	TGTGCCAGCAGTGAATGGCTAGCGGGAGGAACTAGCACAGATACGCAGTATTTT	TRBV2	NA	18	TRBD2	TRBJ2-3
CASLLSGANVLTF	TGTGCCTCACTACTCTCTGGGGCCAACGTCCTGACTTTC	TRBV30	once	13	NA	TRBJ2-6
CASSPGGDEQFF	TGTGCCAGCAGTCCCGGGGGTGATGAGCAGTTCTTC	TRBV27	NA	12	NA	TRBJ2-1
CASSIGRELSNQPQHF	TGTGCCAGTAGTATAGGCCGGGAGCTAAGCAATCAGCCCCAGCATTTT	TRBV19	NA	16	NA	TRBJ1-5
CASSLSTSGSGETQYF	TGTGCCAGCAGCTTATCAACTAGCGGGAGTGGGGAGACCCAGTACTTC	TRBV7-6	NA	16	TRBD2	TRBJ2-5
CAIKEVGSGYTF	TGTGCCATCAAGGAGGTAGGCAGTGGCTACACCTTC	TRBV10-3	NA	12	NA	TRBJ1-2
CSVPRGARRADTQYF	TGCAGCGTTCCCAGGGGAGCTCGCCGCGCAGATACGCAGTATTTT	TRBV29-1	NA	15	NA	TRBJ2-3
CASSLVGGMNTEAFF	TGTGCCAGCAGCTTGGTCGGGGGGATGAACACTGAAGCTTTCTTT	TRBV5-5	NA	15	NA	TRBJ1-1
CASTSLALSYEQYF	TGTGCCAGCACGTCTTTAGCCCTGTCCTACGAGCAGTACTTC	TRBV6-5	once	14	NA	TRBJ2-7
CSVETGGLYEQYF	TGCAGCGTTGAGACAGGGGGCTTATACGAGCAGTACTTC	TRBV29-1	NA	13	TRBD1	TRBJ2-7
CASSPKDRGFYGYTF	TGTGCCAGCTCACCAAAAGACAGGGGTTTCTATGGCTACACCTTC	TRBV18	NA	15	TRBD1	TRBJ1-2
CASRGQGVYGYTF	TGTGCCAGCAGGGGACAGGGTGTGTATGGCTACACCTTC	TRBV9	NA	13	TRBD1	TRBJ1-2
CASSPGHTGYSYEQYF	TGTGCCAGCAGCCCCGGACACACCGGGTACTCCTACGAGCAGTACTTC	TRBV7-2	NA	16	NA	TRBJ2-7
CASSLNSRGSYEQYF	TGTGCCAGCAGCTTGAATAGTCGGGGATCCTACGAGCAGTACTTC	TRBV5-5	NA	15	NA	TRBJ2-7
CASSLSGRNTQYF	TGTGCCAGCTCCTTGAGCGGGAGGAATACGCAGTATTTT	TRBV12-3/TRBV12-4	NA	13	TRBD2	TRBJ2-3
CSVEDLYEQYF	TGCAGCGTTGAAGATCTTTACGAGCAGTACTTC	TRBV29-1	NA	11	NA	TRBJ2-7
CASSQENLAWVDEQFF	TGCGCCAGCAGCCAAGAAAATCTAGCGTGGGTCGATGAGCAGTTCTTC	TRBV4-1	NA	16	NA	TRBJ2-1
CASRNTANTEAFF	TGTGCCAGCAGGAACACAGCGAACACTGAAGCTTTCTTT	TRBV3-1/TRBV3-2	NA	13	NA	TRBJ1-1
CASSLGLADTGELFF	TGCGCCAGCAGCCTGGGACTAGCGGACACCGGGGAGCTGTTTTTT	TRBV5-1	NA	15	TRBD2	TRBJ2-2
CASTGQGLPGEQYF	TGCGCCAGCACAGGACAGGGGTTACCTGGCGAGCAGTACTTC	TRBV5-1	NA	14	TRBD1	TRBJ2-7
CASSPLTREGLSEQFF	TGTGCCAGCAGTCCCCTCACGCGGGAGGGCCTCAGTGAGCAGTTCTTC	TRBV27	NA	16	TRBD2	TRBJ2-1
CASSQQGTTKVELFF	TGTGCCAGCAGTCAACAGGGGACGACTAAAGTGGAGCTGTTTTTT	TRBV6-2/TRBV6-3	NA	15	TRBD1	TRBJ2-2
CASSQGLTGELFF	TGTGCCAGCAGCCAAGGTCTGACCGGGGAGCTGTTTTTT	TRBV3-1/TRBV3-2	once	13	NA	TRBJ2-2
CASSLGDRGYEQYF	TGTGCCAGCAGTTTAGGGGACAGGGGTTACGAGCAGTACTTC	TRBV27	once	14	TRBD1	TRBJ2-7
CAWSVPTGGGETQYF	TGTGCCTGGAGTGTACCGACAGGGGGAGGGGAGACCCAGTACTTC	TRBV30	NA	15	TRBD1	TRBJ2-5
CASSSGQGNNSPLHF	TGCGCCAGCAGCTCCGGACAGGGTAATAATTCACCCCTCCACTTT	TRBV5-1	NA	15	TRBD1	TRBJ1-6
CSVEGGLGLEQYF	TGCAGCGTTGAAGGAGGACTGGGCTTGGAGCAGTACTTC	TRBV29-1	NA	13	NA	TRBJ2-7
CASSFPGANQPQHF	TGTGCCAGCAGCTTTCCAGGTGCGAATCAGCCCCAGCATTTT	TRBV7-2	NA	14	NA	TRBJ1-5
CASTRGAGENEQYF	TGCGCCAGCACCCGTGGGGCGGGGGAGAACGAGCAGTACTTC	TRBV5-1	NA	14	TRBD2	TRBJ2-7
CASRTPGNTEAFF	TGTGCCAGCAGGACACCTGGTAACACTGAAGCTTTCTTT	TRBV3-1/TRBV3-2	NA	13	NA	TRBJ1-1
CSASSHSYGYTF	TGCAGTGCTAGTAGTCACTCCTATGGCTACACCTTC	TRBV20-1	once	12	NA	TRBJ1-2
CAWSVGRNNQPQHF	TGTGCCTGGAGTGTTGGCAGAAACAATCAGCCCCAGCATTTT	TRBV30	NA	14	NA	TRBJ1-5
CAGSSGSYQETQYF	TGTGCCGGCTCAAGCGGGAGTTATCAAGAGACCCAGTACTTC	TRBV5-4	NA	14	TRBD2	TRBJ2-5
CASRMIGTGVYQPQHF	TGTGCCAGCAGAATGATAGGGACAGGGGTTTACCAGCCCCAGCATTTT	TRBV27	few	16	TRBD1	TRBJ1-5
CASTPGQGNNEQFF	TGTGCCAGTACCCCCGGACAGGGTAACAATGAGCAGTTCTTC	TRBV19	NA	14	TRBD1	TRBJ2-1
CASSRTGIAGYTF	TGTGCCAGTAGTAGGACAGGGATTGCTGGCTACACCTTC	TRBV19	NA	13	TRBD1	TRBJ1-2
CASSKARQVTEAFF	TGTGCCAGCAGCAAAGCGCGCCAAGTCACTGAAGCTTTCTTT	TRBV21-1	NA	14	NA	TRBJ1-1
CASSSPGLLVSDTQYF	TGTGCCAGCAGCTCACCGGGACTCCTGGTATCGGATACGCAGTATTTT	TRBV5-4	NA	16	NA	TRBJ2-3
CAISPGQSREQYF	TGTGCCATCAGCCCGGGACAGTCTAGAGAGCAGTACTTC	TRBV10-3	many	13	TRBD1	TRBJ2-7
CASSLDPGYNEQFF	TGTGCCAGCAGCTTAGATCCGGGGTACAATGAGCAGTTCTTC	TRBV7-2	NA	14	NA	TRBJ2-1
CASSPRDRGPFGYTF	TGTGCCAGCAGCCCACGGGACAGGGGGCCGTTTGGCTACACCTTC	TRBV14	NA	15	TRBD1	TRBJ1-2